Following are 21 T cell receptor beta chains from one sample sequenced in a study of shared clonotypes between healthy human individuals. Profiling relied on immunoSEQ multiplex PCR, and the TCRdb table lists in-frame clones only, not all of them. The data contain roughly 2,000,000 clones, about 95% of them singletons. Naive CD8 cells lacked CD45RO, underwent positive selection for CCR7 and left out terminally differentiated effector memory CD45RA+ cells. The specimen was naive CD8+ T cells sorted from blood. All receptors derive from a man aged 18 to 35 in good health.

The chain has TRBV27 and TRBJ2-7; 9 bases match TRBD1. V was pared by 6 bases and J by 5 bases, with 8 bases of the junction left unmatched. Germline values: CDR1 MNHEY, CDR2 SMNVEV (reference sequence). The CDR3 extends over 14 amino acids. In DNA form, the CDR3 reads TGTGCCAGCAGCCCTACAGGGGGCTTCCACGAGCAGTACTTC. Translating it yields CASSPTGGFHEQYF.

The rearrangement joins TRBV10-3 to TRBJ1-2; D uncertain. The CDR3 is 13 residues long. Germline lookup yields CDR1 ENHRY and CDR2 SYGVKD. V was shortened by 3 bases and J by 4 bases, with 9 bases between the two germline ends. The CDR3 nucleotides read TGTGCCATCAGTGAAGAGGACGGCTATGGCTACACCTTC. Protein: CAISEEDGYGYTF.

This rearrangement joins TRBV18 to TRBJ2-5; the D is unclear. V was shortened by 0 bases and J by 4 bases, with 9 bases between the two germline ends. Germline CDR1 reads KGHSH; CDR2 reads LQKENI. There are 14 residues in the CDR3. DNA for the CDR3: TGTGCCAGCTCACCACCGAACGTCCGAGAGACCCAGTACTTC. Translation: CASSPPNVRETQYF.

The V call is TRBV27, the J call TRBJ1-1, with D unresolved. This CDR3 contains 16 residues. CDR1 MNHEY and CDR2 SMNVEV come from the germline V gene (reference sequence). V was shortened by 3 bases and J by 0 bases, with 14 bases between the two germline ends. CDR3 nucleotides: TGTGCCAGCAGTTTCAACCCCGACACCCTGAACACTGAAGCTTTCTTT. The encoded protein is CASSFNPDTLNTEAFF.

The chain joins TRBV28 to TRBJ2-1, with 8 bases fitting TRBD2. The CDR3 runs 15 residues. Germline-derived CDR1 and CDR2 are MDHEN and SYDVKM. V lost 3 bases, J lost 6 bases, and 7 bases stayed unmatched. This CDR3 reads CASSFSGGALNEQFF. In DNA, the CDR3 is TGTGCCAGCAGTTTCTCGGGGGGGGCACTCAATGAGCAGTTCTTC.

This clone has a single count. V and J are TRBV5-1 and TRBJ2-7; tentative D call: TRBD1 (6 bases). This CDR3 has 12 amino acids. The ends were cut back, 5 bases at V and 4 bases at J, with 10 bases in the middle. Germline V lookup: CDR1 SGHRS, CDR2 YFSETQ. CDR3 protein: CASRETGYEQYF. Written as DNA, the CDR3 is TGCGCCAGCAGGGAAACAGGGTACGAGCAGTACTTC.

This clone appeared a few times. The DNA is omitted, as the CDR3 cannot be located on it reliably, and the CDR3 follows TCRdb's listing. This rearrangement joins TRBV27 to TRBJ2-7; no check of the table's D call, TRBD1, against the DNA was made. The CDR3 length equals 14 residues, ends included. CDR1 is MNHEY and CDR2 is SMNVEV in the germline V gene (reference sequence). Here the CDR3 reads CASSWGQGASGLSF.

This sequence joins TRBV11-2 and TRBJ2-1; tentatively, D is TRBD1 (5 bases). Per germline, CDR1 SGHAT and CDR2 FQNNGV. V gave up 4 bases and J gave up 15 bases, with 16 bases separating them. The length of the CDR3 is 12 residues. This CDR3 reads CASSSATVSMFF. Written as DNA, the CDR3 is TGTGCCAGCAGCTCCGCGACAGTTAGTATGTTCTTC.

The genes are TRBV4-1 and TRBJ1-3; 7 bases are a match to TRBD1. The CDR3 is 17 amino acids. Looked up from germline, CDR1 is MGHRA and CDR2 is YSYEKL. V was clipped by 0 bases and J by 4 bases; unmatched bases: 9. CDR3 residues: CASSQDIRQGEGNTIYF. The CDR3 DNA follows: TGCGCCAGCAGCCAAGATATCCGGCAGGGGGAAGGAAACACCATATATTTT.

V usage is TRBV4-2 and J usage is TRBJ1-4, with unresolved D. This CDR3 has 14 amino acids. The germline CDR1 and CDR2 sequences are LGHNA and YNFKEQ. V was cut by 4 bases and J by 2 bases, with 8 bases left in between. The CDR3 loop reads CASSPTLTNEKLFF. The CDR3, as DNA: TGTGCCAGCAGCCCTACACTGACTAATGAAAAACTGTTTTTT.

V is TRBV7-9 and J is TRBJ1-2; D not resolved. The CDR3 spans 11 residues. Germline V gene lookup returns CDR1 SEHNR and CDR2 FQNEAQ (reference sequence). Trimming shortened V by 1 base and J by 7 bases, and 4 bases separated the two germline ends. CDR3 amino acids: CASSLDLGYTF. The CDR3 DNA reads TGTGCCAGCAGCTTAGACCTTGGCTACACCTTC.

The J gene is TRBJ2-7, the V gene TRBV6-5; TRBD1 is a possible D gene (6 bases). The CDR3 loop spans 12 amino acids. In germline, CDR1 is MNHEY, CDR2 SVGAGI. Trimming pared 5 bases from V and 4 bases from J, leaving 9 bases between. The CDR3 is CASSKDSYEQYF. Written as DNA, the CDR3 is TGTGCCAGCAGTAAGGACAGTTACGAGCAGTACTTC.

This rearrangement joins TRBV10-2 to TRBJ1-4, with no clear D. The germline V gene has CDR1 WSHSY and CDR2 SAAADI. This CDR3 is 13 amino acids long. Trimming took off 3 bases at V and 8 bases at J, with 10 bases between the two ends. The DNA of the CDR3 is TGCGCCAGCAGTGATCGGTGGCTGGAAAAACTGTTTTTT. It translates to CASSDRWLEKLFF.

The chain recombines TRBV30 with TRBJ2-7; maybe TRBD1 (6 bases). CDR1 and CDR2 from the germline V gene are GTSNPN and SVGIG (reference sequence). V was trimmed by 0 bases and J by 0 bases, leaving 15 bases between them. The CDR3 is 16 amino acids. The CDR3 DNA follows: TGTGCCTGGAGTGTACTCAGGGGCTTAAACTCCTACGAGCAGTACTTC. This translates into CAWSVLRGLNSYEQYF.

CDR3 amino acids: CASSPLTGNYGYTF. The CDR3 nucleotides are TGTGCCAGCAGCCCGTTGACAGGAAACTATGGCTACACCTTC. The chain links TRBV7-2 to TRBJ1-2, with D possibly TRBD1 on 6 matching bases. CDR1 and CDR2 from the germline V gene are SGHTA and FQGNSA. Between the trimmed V and J ends, which lost 5 bases and 2 bases, there was a span of 12 bases. There are 14 residues in the CDR3.

V usage is TRBV11-2 and J usage is TRBJ1-4; D possibly corresponds to TRBD1 (5 bases). The germline gives CDR1 SGHAT, CDR2 FQNNGV. Trimming stripped 3 bases from V and 8 bases from J, with 16 bases between. The CDR3 length is 15 residues. CDR3 protein: CASSFYTGLGEKLFF. In DNA form, the CDR3 reads TGTGCCAGCAGCTTTTATACAGGACTGGGCGAAAAACTGTTTTTT.

The chain is built from TRBV4-3 and TRBJ2-1, with D tentatively TRBD1 or TRBD2 (5 bases each). Trimming removed 2 bases at V and 6 bases at J, with 14 bases between. The CDR3 loop spans 15 amino acids. Per the germline V gene, CDR1 is LGHNA and CDR2 is YSLEER. The CDR3 region is CASSQRLLGANEQFF. The DNA of the CDR3 is TGCGCCAGCAGCCAAAGACTACTCGGGGCCAATGAGCAGTTCTTC.

The chain recombines TRBV19 with TRBJ2-7; D is unclear. The CDR3 loop spans 13 amino acids. CDR1 is LNHDA, CDR2 SQIVND, per germline (reference sequence). Trimming pared 5 bases from V and 0 bases from J, leaving 8 bases between. CDR3 in DNA: TGTGCCAGTAGTCCTAACCCCTCCTACGAGCAGTACTTC. It translates to CASSPNPSYEQYF.

The chain employs TRBV27 and TRBJ2-3; 9 bases match TRBD2. This CDR3 is 19 amino acids long. Trimming at V came to 5 bases and at J to 5 bases, leaving 20 bases not matched to a gene. Germline lookup yields CDR1 MNHEY and CDR2 SMNVEV (reference sequence). The CDR3 region is CASSLSALIAGEAEDTQYF. The CDR3 DNA is TGTGCCAGCAGTCTTTCCGCTCTCATAGCGGGGGAAGCGGAAGATACGCAGTATTTT.

This clone was seen only once. The rearrangement joins TRBV11-2 to TRBJ2-5, with no clear D. V was cut by 2 bases and J by 1 base, with 14 bases left in between. Germline CDR1 SGHAT, CDR2 FQNNGV. The CDR3 totals 16 residues. The CDR3 DNA reads as TGTGCCAGCAGCTTAAGCTCGGGCCTTTCCCAAGAGACCCAGTACTTC. Translating gives CASSLSSGLSQETQYF.

The rearrangement joins TRBV5-1 to TRBJ1-1; a weak D match, TRBD1 (6 bases). Deletions cut 0 bases from V and 2 bases from J, with 20 bases between. The CDR3 consists of 18 residues. Germline V gene sequence: CDR1 SGHRS, CDR2 YFSETQ. CDR3 DNA sequence: TGCGCCAGCAGCTTGGCCTCAGTTCTCGGACAGCAAAACACTGAAGCTTTCTTT. Translation gives CASSLASVLGQQNTEAFF.